Here is one T cell receptor (beta chain) with its context. Antigen unknown. Only in-frame clones appear in the TCRdb table, and some are missing; sequencing was by immunoSEQ multiplex PCR. This table has tens of thousands of clones, roughly nine tenths appearing once. Per germline, CDR1 MGHRA and CDR2 YSYEKL. V was pared by 2 bases and J by 1 base, with 4 bases of the junction left unmatched. The CDR3 covers 16 residues. This sample stems from a study of T cell responses to AZD1222 COVID-19 vaccine. General study findings and limits: Spike-wide coverage was observed for vaccine-associated CD4 TCRs, with dominant responses at 160-218 and 743-854. No repertoire was sampled before or during the peak T cell response, only after it. White British people made up most donors, females outnumbered males, and clonal diversity was possibly underestimated. The study identified only six AZD1222 recipients as seropositive at baseline.

The gene calls are TRBV4-1 and TRBJ2-2; 7 nucleotides agree with TRBD1. The sequences come from peripheral blood, collected on day 0 of AZD1222 vaccination. The TCR comes from an adult in good health. The CDR3 spells CASSQYRTGNTGELFF. The CDR3 DNA reads TGCGCCAGCAGCCAATACCGGACAGGGAACACCGGGGAGCTGTTTTTT.